The rows below give T cell receptor beta chains drawn from one sample of a study of OX40 agonist ivuxolimab in advanced cancers. Assay used: immunoSEQ multiplex PCR; TCRdb lists only in-frame clones, some missing. The data contain tens of thousands of clones, approximately 90% of them seen just once; the ten biggest clones take up 5% to 6%. Source: CD4+ or CD8+ T cells sorted from blood, taken in a trial of the OX40 agonist ivuxolimab. These receptors were collected from an adult with an advanced solid tumor such as melanoma, head and neck, liver or kidney cancer. CDR3s include the opening cysteine and the closing phenylalanine or tryptophan. The order of the fields is clone size, J gene, V gene, D gene, CDR3 DNA, CDR3 protein. A D gene is named only where the DNA matches it firmly. Only some rows state a clone size, as once, few, many or a class for expanded clones.

size: .
J: TRBJ2-2
V: TRBV7-9
D: TRBD2
DNA: TGTGCCAGCAGCTCCAAGGGCCTAGCGGGAGGGCCGACCGGGGAGCTGTTTTTT
CDR3: CASSSKGLAGGPTGELFF

size: .
J: TRBJ2-1
V: TRBV7-6
D: TRBD2
DNA: TGTGCCAGCAGCTACTCGGGACTAGCGGGAGTGGATGAGCAGTTCTTC
CDR3: CASSYSGLAGVDEQFF

size: .
J: TRBJ2-7
V: TRBV29-1
D: TRBD1
DNA: TGCAGCGTTGGTCTCAGGGGGCGCCTTAAATTTACTTACGAGCAGTACTTC
CDR3: CSVGLRGRLKFTYEQYF

size: .
J: TRBJ2-7
V: TRBV18
D: .
DNA: TGTGCCAGCTCACCTGACAGACTCTCCTACGAGCAGTACTTC
CDR3: CASSPDRLSYEQYF

size: once
J: TRBJ2-2
V: TRBV6-1
D: TRBD2
DNA: TGTGCCAGCAGCGCGGGACTAGGGGGGACCGGGGAGCTGTTTTTT
CDR3: CASSAGLGGTGELFF

size: once
J: TRBJ2-7
V: TRBV28
D: .
DNA: TGTGCCAGCAGTTTAATCCAGGGGGGCACCTACGAGCAGTACTTC
CDR3: CASSLIQGGTYEQYF

size: .
J: TRBJ1-2
V: TRBV6-5
D: .
DNA: TGTGCCAGCAGTCAGGCCTGGGGGTTTGGCTACACCTTC
CDR3: CASSQAWGFGYTF

size: .
J: TRBJ2-7
V: TRBV19
D: TRBD2
DNA: TGTGCCAGTAGTATAAAGTGGCGGGAGCAAGCGTACGAGCAGTACTTC
CDR3: CASSIKWREQAYEQYF

size: .
J: TRBJ2-5
V: TRBV2
D: TRBD1
DNA: TGTGCCAGCAGTCCTATACTGGGACAGGGGGCGGGGGAGACCCAGTACTTC
CDR3: CASSPILGQGAGETQYF

size: .
J: TRBJ2-7
V: TRBV27
D: TRBD1
DNA: TGTGCCAGCAGTCGGGGACAGGGGGCCTACGAGCAGTACTTC
CDR3: CASSRGQGAYEQYF

size: few
J: TRBJ2-2
V: TRBV19
D: TRBD2
DNA: TGTGCCAGTAGTATCAGGAGCGGGAGAAAATTCGGGGAGCTGTTTTTT
CDR3: CASSIRSGRKFGELFF

size: .
J: TRBJ2-1
V: TRBV6-6
D: TRBD2
DNA: TGTGCCAGCATATCTAGCGGGAGAGGAGGGGTCAATGAGCAGTTCTTC
CDR3: CASISSGRGGVNEQFF

size: once
J: TRBJ2-7
V: TRBV27
D: .
DNA: TGTGCCAGCAGTCTTACCGGACTGGGAAACTACGAGCAGTACTTC
CDR3: CASSLTGLGNYEQYF

size: .
J: TRBJ2-1
V: TRBV6-1
D: TRBD1
DNA: TGTGCCAGCAGTGGAGGGGGCATATCCTACAATGAGCAGTTCTTC
CDR3: CASSGGGISYNEQFF

size: .
J: TRBJ2-1
V: TRBV18
D: .
DNA: TGTGCCAGCTCACCAGGGATAACCGGCTGGGAGCAGTTCTTC
CDR3: CASSPGITGWEQFF

size: .
J: TRBJ2-7
V: TRBV7-9
D: TRBD1
DNA: TGTGCCAGCAGCTACGGGACAGGGGGCATAAACGAGCAGTACTTC
CDR3: CASSYGTGGINEQYF

size: .
J: TRBJ2-7
V: TRBV28
D: TRBD2
DNA: TGTGCCAGCAGTTCGACTAGCGCAAGCTCCTACGAGCAGTACTTC
CDR3: CASSSTSASSYEQYF

size: .
J: TRBJ2-3
V: TRBV7-2
D: TRBD2
DNA: TGTGCCAGCAGCCCAACATCGGCGGGGGGCACGCAGTATTTT
CDR3: CASSPTSAGGTQYF

size: .
J: TRBJ2-1
V: TRBV7-2
D: TRBD1
DNA: TGTGCCAGCAGCGCCGGGACAGGGAATAGGAATGAGCAGTTCTTC
CDR3: CASSAGTGNRNEQFF

size: .
J: TRBJ2-1
V: TRBV27
D: TRBD2
DNA: TGTGCCAGCAGTTTCGACTCTGGGACTAGCGGGAGGGAGCAGTTCTTC
CDR3: CASSFDSGTSGREQFF

size: .
J: TRBJ1-2
V: TRBV5-1
D: TRBD1
DNA: TGCGCCAGCAGCTTGGGAGACAGGGGTGATGGCTACACCTTC
CDR3: CASSLGDRGDGYTF

size: .
J: TRBJ2-2
V: TRBV4-1
D: TRBD1
DNA: TGCGCCAGCAGCCGTGGTACAGGGGGCAATACCGGGGAGCTGTTTTTT
CDR3: CASSRGTGGNTGELFF